These T cell receptor beta chains were read from a single sample in a study of T cells in Graves' hyperthyroidism and ophthalmopathy. TCRdb reanalysed the multiplex PCR reads using MiXCR and keeps one entry per CDR3 protein. Here the sample spans about 570,000 distinct CDR3 sequences, around 45% being singletons. The specimen sequenced was peripheral blood or thyroid tissue (not recorded which). Receptors were obtained from an adult woman with Graves' disease, either hyperthyroidism or ophthalmopathy (not recorded which). Both conserved end residues are part of each CDR3. The D gene is left open where the match is weak. Not every row has a clone size; where given, it reads once, few, many or a size class.

clone size: NA; J gene: TRBJ1-2; D gene: TRBD1; V gene: TRBV20-1; CDR3 DNA: TGCAGTGCTTCGACTAGCGGGACAGGGACAGACGGCTACACCTTC; CDR3 protein: CSASTSGTGTDGYTF
clone size: NA; J gene: TRBJ2-7; D gene: NA; V gene: TRBV20-1; CDR3 DNA: TGCAGTGCTCTCCCCACCACCAGCTCCTACGAGCAGTACTTC; CDR3 protein: CSALPTTSSYEQYF
clone size: NA; J gene: TRBJ1-5; D gene: NA; V gene: TRBV15; CDR3 DNA: TGTGCCACCAGCAGAGACCATTTCCGGCCCCAGCATTTT; CDR3 protein: CATSRDHFRPQHF
clone size: few; J gene: TRBJ1-5; D gene: TRBD1; V gene: TRBV7-9; CDR3 DNA: TGTGCCAGCGACCAAACAGGGGCCGTCAATCAGCCCCAGCATTTT; CDR3 protein: CASDQTGAVNQPQHF
clone size: NA; J gene: TRBJ2-7; D gene: TRBD2; V gene: TRBV10-3; CDR3 DNA: TGTGCCATCAGTGAGTTCTTTGCGGGGGGAGACGAGCAGTACTTC; CDR3 protein: CAISEFFAGGDEQYF
clone size: many; J gene: TRBJ1-5; D gene: NA; V gene: TRBV20-1; CDR3 DNA: TGCAGTGCTAGTGGGGACACTAATCAGCCCCAGCATTTT; CDR3 protein: CSASGDTNQPQHF
clone size: NA; J gene: TRBJ2-1; D gene: TRBD1; V gene: TRBV5-1; CDR3 DNA: TGCGCCAGCAGCCCGCGACTCCGGGACAGGGGCGACAATGAGCAGTTCTTC; CDR3 protein: CASSPRLRDRGDNEQFF
clone size: many; J gene: TRBJ2-7; D gene: NA; V gene: TRBV5-6; CDR3 DNA: TGTGCCAGCAGCTTTAGGGAGCCCCTTGCCGAGCAGTACTTC; CDR3 protein: CASSFREPLAEQYF
clone size: NA; J gene: TRBJ1-1; D gene: TRBD1; V gene: TRBV7-8; CDR3 DNA: TGTGCCAGCAGCATGCGACCGGGACAGGGGGCGTTAAACTGGTTGTACACTGAAGCTTTCTTT; CDR3 protein: CASSMRPGQGALNWLYTEAFF
clone size: NA; J gene: TRBJ1-4; D gene: NA; V gene: TRBV9; CDR3 DNA: TGTGCCAGCAGCGGGACTGCTAAGGGGGAAAAACTGTTTTTT; CDR3 protein: CASSGTAKGEKLFF
clone size: NA; J gene: TRBJ2-5; D gene: NA; V gene: TRBV10-3; CDR3 DNA: TGTGCCATCAGCCAAGAACAGGGCTCGCTAGCCGGGGAGACCCAGTACTTC; CDR3 protein: CAISQEQGSLAGETQYF
clone size: many; J gene: TRBJ2-7; D gene: NA; V gene: TRBV6-5; CDR3 DNA: TGTGCCACTGCGGGGTCCTCCTACGAGCAGTACTTC; CDR3 protein: CATAGSSYEQYF
clone size: NA; J gene: TRBJ1-2; D gene: NA; V gene: TRBV7-9; CDR3 DNA: TGTGCCAGCAGTATAGTAGCGGGGACAACCGTTGATCGCTACACCTTC; CDR3 protein: CASSIVAGTTVDRYTF
clone size: many; J gene: TRBJ1-5; D gene: TRBD1; V gene: TRBV2; CDR3 DNA: TGTGCCAGCAGTCTGGACAGGGATCTGGATCAGCCCCAGCATTTT; CDR3 protein: CASSLDRDLDQPQHF
clone size: NA; J gene: TRBJ1-6; D gene: NA; V gene: TRBV30; CDR3 DNA: TGTGCCTGGAGATCTCGGGGCCGTAATTCACCCCTCCACTTT; CDR3 protein: CAWRSRGRNSPLHF
clone size: NA; J gene: TRBJ1-6; D gene: TRBD1; V gene: TRBV9; CDR3 DNA: TGTGCCAGCAGCGCTCAACAGGGGAGCTCCTATAATTCACCCCTCCACTTT; CDR3 protein: CASSAQQGSSYNSPLHF